This entry is about one T cell receptor beta chain. This entry is derived from a study of CD8 T cells in Susac syndrome. Blood CD8+ and CD4+ T cells underwent high-throughput TCR beta sequencing. Each multiple sclerosis control was a treatment-naive patient with relapsing-remitting disease that was either stable or active. Negative isolation yielded CD8+ and CD4+ T cells; FACS enriched TEMRA cells. The RNA input was roughly 0.5 to 1 ug, and it was reverse transcribed with random hexamers. A multiplex approach, immunoSEQ multiplex PCR, amplified TCR beta CDR3 across 54 Vbeta and 13 Jbeta. Via MiXCR, TCRdb re-called the immunoSEQ multiplex PCR reads, giving one row per CDR3 protein. The data show roughly 200,000 distinct CDR3 sequences, roughly 95% seen once. Germline values: CDR1 SGDLS, CDR2 YYNGEE. Trimming removed 2 bases at V and 8 bases at J, with 14 bases between. The CDR3 covers 14 residues.

The rearrangement joins TRBV9 to TRBJ1-3; no definite D call. The specimen was CD4+ T cells from PBMCs. The TCR originated in a human donor with multiple sclerosis. CDR3 sequence reads: CASSVSPVRDTIYF. DNA for the CDR3: TGTGCCAGCAGCGTTAGTCCTGTGAGAGACACCATATATTTT.